This TCR beta chain was recovered during a study of blood T cells in healthy people across ages. Samples had at least 6 million PBMCs isolated from them. Points on this clonotype: A much larger clone sits a single nucleotide away, making a read error possible.

Through a sample-barcoded 5' primer and a J-beta primer mix, a second PCR was run for about 6 to 11 cycles. A single record per CDR3 protein comes from TCRdb applying MiXCR to the 5' RACE reads. The data show hundreds of thousands of distinct CDR3 sequences, less than 45% seen once. The CDR3 covers 11 residues. Germline V gives CDR1 MNHNY, CDR2 SVGAGI (reference sequence). Trimming left V 2 bases short and J 4 bases short, with 3 bases between. Material for sequencing was blood. This TCR derives from an elderly man in good health. The chain carries TRBV6-6 and TRBJ2-7, with D unclear. The CDR3 spells CASSYKYEQYF. The CDR3 region has the DNA TGTGCCAGCAGTTACAAATACGAGCAGTACTTC.